These T cell receptor beta chains were read from a single sample in a study of CD8 T cells in ankylosing spondylitis. TCRdb independently ran MiXCR on the 5' RACE reads; one entry per CDR3 protein. The sample has under 150,000 distinct CDR3 sequences, around 9.3% seen once. The sample comprised blood, either unsorted or a sorted T cell fraction (not recorded which). The source is a male donor with ankylosing spondylitis or in good health (not recorded which). The CDR3 runs from the conserved cysteine through the conserved F or W. Each record gives: V gene, J gene, CDR3 protein.

v_call: TRBV11-2; j_call: TRBJ2-3; cdr3_aa: CASSLLLGTGGDTQYF
v_call: TRBV20-1; j_call: TRBJ2-2; cdr3_aa: CSAKTSGRFGGELFF
v_call: TRBV6-7; j_call: TRBJ2-1; cdr3_aa: CASSCRQMLYNEQFF
v_call: TRBV4-2; j_call: TRBJ2-1; cdr3_aa: CASSHQSWAGGPLSYNEQFF
v_call: TRBV20-1; j_call: TRBJ2-1; cdr3_aa: CSATNLRGRTYNEQFF
v_call: TRBV7-2; j_call: TRBJ2-7; cdr3_aa: CASSLTGQYYEQYF
v_call: TRBV7-2; j_call: TRBJ2-6; cdr3_aa: CASSLATGSGANVLTF
v_call: TRBV6-2/TRBV6-3; j_call: TRBJ2-1; cdr3_aa: CASSTPGLAGGGPPNEQFF
v_call: TRBV7-6; j_call: TRBJ2-1; cdr3_aa: CASSMMSPSEQFF
v_call: TRBV7-2; j_call: TRBJ2-1; cdr3_aa: CASSSLSGRRNEQFF
v_call: TRBV7-9; j_call: TRBJ2-1; cdr3_aa: CASSLTGHEQFF
v_call: TRBV11-2; j_call: TRBJ2-2; cdr3_aa: CASSSDRGGFLNTGELFF
v_call: TRBV12-3/TRBV12-4; j_call: TRBJ2-7; cdr3_aa: CDSSPGLASYEQYF